These 27 T cell receptor beta chains came from one sample sequenced in a study of cytomegalovirus exposure and HLA in healthy donors listed by TCRdb under 2017. The protocol used for the library was the immunoSEQ multiplex PCR assay. A mixture of 60 forward primers for TCR Vbeta segments and 13 reverse primers for TCR Jbeta segments was used in the multiplex PCR. TCRdb carries this immuneACCESS record with in-frame sequences only. Its versions omit some clonotypes, under half of them owing to an unresolved V gene in the studies checked, with the rest unexplained. The sample has approximately 140,000 clones on record, 65% to 80% of them singletons. The ten largest make up more than 10% of the sample. The sample was PBMCs. The receptors were gathered from a man aged 40-49 years in good health and CMV-seropositive.

The CDR3 protein is CASSQDARTGVYEQYF. CDR3 nucleotide sequence: TGTGCCAGCAGCCAAGATGCGAGGACAGGGGTCTACGAGCAGTACTTC. The rearrangement links TRBV14 to TRBJ2-5; 9 nucleotides agree with TRBD1. The closer fit of TRBJ2-7 to the DNA end suggests the J call may be wrong. Germline-derived CDR1 and CDR2 are SGHDN and FVKESK. The CDR3 has 16 amino acids.

This rearrangement joins TRBV28 to TRBJ1-2; D not certain. Germline CDR1 is MDHEN and CDR2 is SYDVKM. CDR3 size: 14 residues. V lost 4 bases to trimming and J lost 6 bases, with 15 bases between them. The CDR3 bases are TGTGCCAGCAGTTCCACATTCTTTTACGATGGCTACACCTTC. The encoded protein is CASSSTFFYDGYTF.

V gene TRBV7-9 combines with J gene TRBJ2-1; 8 bases are a match to TRBD1. This CDR3 comprises 15 residues. Unmatched junction bases numbered 11, after V lost 5 bases and J lost 8 bases. CDR1 is SEHNR and CDR2 is FQNEAQ in the germline V gene (reference sequence). DNA of the CDR3: TGTGCCAGCAGCCCCCGGGACAGGAGGAGTTATGAGCAGTTCTTC. It specifies CASSPRDRRSYEQFF.

The chain recombines TRBV9 with TRBJ2-3, with TRBD2 matching 9 bases. The CDR3 extends over 18 amino acids. In germline, CDR1 is SGDLS, CDR2 YYNGEE. J gave up 4 bases and V 0 bases, and 12 bases lay outside the gene matches. CDR3 sequence: CASSVATIGAGGADTQYF. CDR3 DNA sequence: TGTGCCAGCAGCGTAGCTACGATAGGAGCGGGAGGTGCAGATACGCAGTATTTT.

The rearrangement joins TRBV2 to TRBJ2-3; D is possibly TRBD2 (6 bases). Deletions cut 5 bases from V and 3 bases from J, with 15 bases between. In germline, CDR1 is SNHLY, CDR2 FYNNEI. The CDR3 runs 15 residues. CDR3 region: CASSRDLLRTDTQYF. In DNA, the CDR3 is TGTGCCAGCAGTCGGGACTTGCTTCGTACAGATACGCAGTATTTT. The full variable domain, with the rest looked up from reference TRBV2 and TRBJ2-3, is EPEVTQTPSHQVTQMGQEVILRCVPISNHLYFYWYRQILGQKVEFLVSFYNNEISEKSEIFDDQFSVERPDGSNFTLKIRSTKLEDSAMYFCASSRDLLRTDTQYFGPGTRLTVL.

This clone turned up a few times. V gene TRBV7-8 combines with J gene TRBJ2-6; D possibly corresponds to TRBD1 (6 bases). The CDR3 length is 16 residues. Trimming left V 4 bases short and J 0 bases short, with 10 bases between. Germline lookup yields CDR1 SGHVS and CDR2 FQNEAQ. CDR3 nucleotides: TGTGCCAGCAGCTCGGACAGTAACTCTGGGGCCAACGTCCTGACTTTC. It encodes CASSSDSNSGANVLTF.

The rearrangement joins TRBV27 to TRBJ2-1, with TRBD2 matching over 9 bases. With V trimmed by 4 bases and J by 6 bases, 4 bases remained unmatched. Germline lookup yields CDR1 MNHEY and CDR2 SMNVEV (reference sequence). The CDR3 has 14 residues. The CDR3 sequence is CASSSGLAFNEQFF. The CDR3, as DNA: TGTGCCAGCAGTTCGGGACTAGCCTTCAATGAGCAGTTCTTC.

V and J are TRBV5-1 and TRBJ1-1; D call uncertain. The CDR3 extends over 14 amino acids. Germline CDR1 is SGHRS and CDR2 is YFSETQ. Trimming removed 0 bases at V and 6 bases at J, with 12 bases between. In nucleotides, the CDR3 is TGCGCCAGCAGCTTGGACGGGAACGGGCCTGAAGCTTTCTTT. This gives the protein CASSLDGNGPEAFF.

The J gene is TRBJ2-1, the V gene TRBV11-3, with TRBD1 matching 10 bases. The CDR3 consists of 15 residues. V shed 1 base and J 8 bases; nucleotides not matched to a gene: 5. CDR1 SGHNT and CDR2 YENEEA come from the germline V gene. The CDR3 bases are TGTGCCAGCAGCTTAGCGACAGGGGGCTTGGATGAGCAGTTCTTC. Its protein product is CASSLATGGLDEQFF.

The chain combines TRBV7-6 with TRBJ2-7; D is possibly TRBD2 (6 bases). Germline lookup yields CDR1 SGHVS and CDR2 FNYEAQ. Trimming pared 5 bases from V and 3 bases from J, leaving 20 bases between. The CDR3 is made up of 16 amino acids. In nucleotides, the CDR3 is TGTGCCAGCAGCCCTGGGAAGGCGGGATGGGTCTACGAGCAGTACTTC. Its protein is CASSPGKAGWVYEQYF.

The V call is TRBV5-1, the J call TRBJ2-6; 8 positions agree with TRBD2. The V gene end was trimmed by 5 bases and the J gene end by 1 base; junction bases not matched to a gene: 8. The CDR3 is 17 amino acids. In germline, CDR1 is SGHRS, CDR2 YFSETQ. DNA for the CDR3: TGCGCCAGCAGTCCCGGGAGGGTGACATCTGGGGCCAACGTCCTGACTTTC. Protein sequence: CASSPGRVTSGANVLTF.

This clone came up many times. CDR3 protein: CASSEGYGQPQHF. The CDR3 nucleotides read TGTGCCAGTAGTGAGGGATATGGTCAGCCCCAGCATTTT. The chain has TRBV19 and TRBJ1-5; D ambiguous. Germline V gene sequence: CDR1 LNHDA, CDR2 SQIVND (reference sequence). V was trimmed by 5 bases and J by 6 bases, leaving 11 bases between them. The CDR3 runs 13 residues.

The chain recombines TRBV29-1 with TRBJ2-3, with TRBD2 identical over 10 bases. This CDR3 has 16 amino acids. With 7 bases clipped from V and 3 bases from J, the junction kept 13 bases outside the gene matches. Germline CDR1 is SQVTM and CDR2 is ANQGSEA. The CDR3 DNA is TGCAGCGGGGGGGCTAGCGGGAGTAGTGGGACAGATACGCAGTATTTT. This codes for CSGGASGSSGTDTQYF.

Points on this clone: At one end the junction does not follow the germline gene, possibly because of a read error. The gene calls are TRBV5-1 and TRBJ2-4; tentatively, D is TRBD2 (6 bases). The CDR3 has 16 amino acids. Germline-derived CDR1 and CDR2 are SGHRS and YFSETQ. CDR3 coding DNA: TGCGCCAGCGCCCTTGGAGGGGCGATGGCCAAAAACAGTCAGTACTTC. Protein sequence: CASALGGAMAKNSQYF.

The V call is TRBV7-2, the J call TRBJ2-2, with D maybe TRBD1 (6 bases). V gave up 5 bases and J gave up 5 bases, with 15 bases separating them. The CDR3 length is 15 residues. Germline V lookup: CDR1 SGHTA, CDR2 FQGNSA. CDR3 sequence (DNA): TGTGCCAGCAGCCGGAGGCAGGGGATGACCGGGGAGCTGTTTTTT. Amino acid sequence: CASSRRQGMTGELFF.

The chain joins TRBV18 to TRBJ2-1; 8 nucleotides align to TRBD1. CDR1 KGHSH and CDR2 LQKENI come from the germline V gene. V trimming: 2 bases; J trimming: 10 bases; junction bases outside the gene matches: 13. This CDR3 region has 16 residues. The CDR3 reads CASSPAGTGAWGEQFF. The DNA of the CDR3 is TGTGCCAGCTCACCAGCTGGGACAGGAGCTTGGGGCGAGCAGTTCTTC.

The DNA for the CDR3 is TGTGCCAGCAGCGCTTACTTGGATCCAGGGGACGAGCAGTACTTC. Protein product: CASSAYLDPGDEQYF. The gene calls are TRBV9 and TRBJ2-7, with D possibly matching TRBD1 (6 bases). Trimming left V 3 bases short and J 5 bases short, with 18 bases between. In germline, CDR1 is SGDLS, CDR2 YYNGEE. This CDR3 contains 15 residues. The whole variable domain, filled in from reference TRBV9 and TRBJ2-7, reads DSGVTQTPKHLITATGQRVTLRCSPRSGDLSVYWYQQSLDQGLQFLIQYYNGEERAKGNILERFSAQQFPDLHSELNLSSLELGDSALYFCASSAYLDPGDEQYFGPGTRLTVT.

This clone has more than one count but fewer than ten. In DNA, the CDR3 is TGTGCCAGCAGCGTAATGTCTAGAACGAACACCGGGGAGCTGTTTTTT. Translation: CASSVMSRTNTGELFF. The chain joins TRBV9 to TRBJ2-2; D unresolved. V lost 1 base to trimming and J lost 0 bases, with 10 bases between them. Germline CDR1 reads SGDLS; CDR2 reads YYNGEE. CDR3 length: 16 amino acids.

Comments on this clone: Germline is not matched at one junction end, which may reflect a read error. The gene calls are TRBV18 and TRBJ1-1; 8 bases align to TRBD1. The CDR3 runs to 15 residues. Germline-derived CDR1 and CDR2 are KGHSH and LQKENI. CDR3 in amino acids: CANSPQDRVRSEAFF. The CDR3 DNA follows: TGTGCCAACTCACCACAGGACAGGGTCAGGTCTGAAGCTTTCTTT.

The V and J genes are TRBV7-9 and TRBJ2-1; 10 positions match TRBD2. The CDR3 extends over 15 amino acids. Germline loops: CDR1 SEHNR, CDR2 FQNEAQ (reference sequence). Unmatched junction bases numbered 5, after V lost 5 bases and J lost 4 bases. In nucleotides, the CDR3 is TGTGCCAGCAGCAAAGGGACTAGCGCGTACAATGAGCAGTTCTTC. Amino acids: CASSKGTSAYNEQFF.

V is TRBV5-5 and J is TRBJ2-2; the match to TRBD2 covers 7 bases. Per the germline V gene, CDR1 is SGHKS and CDR2 is YYEKEE (reference sequence). The CDR3 has 16 residues. After removal of 0 bases from V and 0 bases from J, the junction contained 2 bases not matched to a gene. CDR3 region: CASSLEGGTNTGELFF. The CDR3 DNA is TGTGCCAGCAGCTTGGAGGGAGGGACGAACACCGGGGAGCTGTTTTTT.

The chain combines TRBV7-8 with TRBJ2-7; TRBD2 agrees at 10 bases. CDR3 length equals 14 residues. Losses at the gene ends were 4 bases for V and 4 bases for J; bases not matched to a gene: 4. The germline CDR1 and CDR2 sequences are SGHVS and FQNEAQ. The CDR3 nucleotides are TGTGCCAGCAGCTCGCTAGCGGGAGCATACGAGCAGTACTTC. Translated: CASSSLAGAYEQYF.

There are a few counts of this clone. The V call is TRBV29-1, the J call TRBJ1-2, with TRBD1 as a possible D gene (6 bases). The CDR3 has 14 residues. The germline V gene has CDR1 SQVTM and CDR2 ANQGSEA. Between the trimmed V and J ends, which lost 3 bases and 4 bases, there was a span of 15 bases. The CDR3 DNA sequence: TGCAGCGTTGACGCCCCGACAGGACCCTATGGCTACACCTTC. Translated: CSVDAPTGPYGYTF. Based on the CDR3 plus reference TRBV29-1 and TRBJ1-2, the full variable domain is SAVISQKPSRDICQRGTSLTIQCQVDSQVTMMFWYRQQPGQSLTLIATANQGSEATYESGFVIDKFPISRPNLTFSTLTVSNMSPEDSSIYLCSVDAPTGPYGYTFGSGTRLTVV.

This chain connects TRBV29-1 to TRBJ1-5; possible D gene TRBD1, 5 bases. The CDR3 length is 14 residues. Germline values: CDR1 SQVTM, CDR2 ANQGSEA. Deletions cut 7 bases from V and 0 bases from J, with 13 bases between. CDR3 DNA: TGCAGCGCTTTGACAGTTAATAGCAATCAGCCCCAGCATTTT. Encoded protein: CSALTVNSNQPQHF.

The chain employs TRBV5-4 and TRBJ2-7; 12 nucleotides align to TRBD2. J lost 5 bases, V lost 4 bases, and 7 bases had no gene match. Germline values: CDR1 SGHNT, CDR2 YYREEE (reference sequence). This CDR3 comprises 15 residues. CDR3 amino acids: CASSLGLAGQDEQYF. The DNA for the CDR3 is TGTGCCAGCAGCCTCGGACTAGCGGGACAAGACGAGCAGTACTTC.

The rearrangement links TRBV6-4 to TRBJ1-1; no firm D call. From germline, CDR1 is MRHNA and CDR2 SNTAGT. The CDR3 has 11 amino acids. V was clipped by 8 bases and J by 10 bases, with 14 bases between them. CDR3 bases: TGTGCCAGCCACGAAACGGGATTAGCTTTCTTT. Protein product: CASHETGLAFF.

The chain carries TRBV2 and TRBJ2-7; 7 bases align to TRBD2. The CDR3 runs to 15 residues. Germline V CDR1 and CDR2: SNHLY, FYNNEI. V trimming: 9 bases; J trimming: 4 bases; junction bases outside the gene matches: 15. The CDR3 nucleotides are TGTGCCAGTTCCCGGGGGACTAACCCCGAATACGAGCAGTACTTC. Translating gives CASSRGTNPEYEQYF.